This T cell receptor beta chain was identified in a study of blood T cell repertoires in COVID-19. Study as a whole: Acute and convalescent COVID-19 samples came from the United States, Italy and Spain. Sources were T cells, B-cell-depleted T cells, or PBMCs; the material itself was cDNA or gDNA.

A single count supports this clone. Assay used: immunoSEQ multiplex PCR; TCRdb lists only in-frame clones, some missing. This repertoire shows some 40,000 clones, roughly 92% found once; its top ten account for approximately 0.37%. Germline V CDR1 and CDR2: SGDLS, YYNGEE. Losses at the gene ends were 6 bases for V and 6 bases for J; bases not matched to a gene: 13. The CDR3 spans 16 residues. The sequence was collected from a man in his fifties or sixties with COVID-19, enrolled during active disease. J is TRBJ2-1 and V is TRBV9; TRBD1 matches 9 bases. Sample: peripheral blood. In DNA, the CDR3 is TGTGCCAGCACCTTCGACAGGGGGGGGTCTACCAATGAGCAGTTCTTC. This sequence encodes CASTFDRGGSTNEQFF.